These T cell receptor beta chains were read from a single sample in a study of T cell clones after liver transplantation. Clones were sequenced by immunoSEQ multiplex PCR, and TCRdb holds only the in-frame ones, with some missing. The sample holds around 13,000 clones, under 75% seen once. Material: CD8+ T cells from blood, obtained at the 22-month timepoint. These receptors were obtained from a human patient who received a liver transplant. Some T cells may originate from the graft donor. The CDR3 runs from the conserved cysteine through the conserved F or W. Fields, in order: V gene, J gene, D gene, clone size, CDR3 DNA, CDR3 protein. The D gene is left open where the match is weak. Only part of the rows carry a size: once, few, many, or a class if the clone is expanded.

v_gene: TRBV7-2
j_gene: TRBJ2-1
d_gene: -
abundance: -
CDR3nt: TGTGCCAGCAGCTTTGGGGCGACTGAGCAGTTCTTC
CDR3aa: CASSFGATEQFF

v_gene: TRBV4-3
j_gene: TRBJ2-1
d_gene: -
abundance: medium-sized
CDR3nt: TGCGCCAGCAGCCAAGATTTGGCCTTCTCCTCCTACAATGAGCAGTTCTTC
CDR3aa: CASSQDLAFSSYNEQFF

v_gene: TRBV5-1
j_gene: TRBJ2-7
d_gene: -
abundance: medium-sized
CDR3nt: TGCGCCAGCAGCTTTTCCCCGATAGCGGAGGAAGTATCCTACGAGCAGTACTTC
CDR3aa: CASSFSPIAEEVSYEQYF

v_gene: TRBV14
j_gene: TRBJ2-2
d_gene: -
abundance: -
CDR3nt: TGTGCCAGCAGCCAAGACCCGACAGCCTCCACCGGGGAGCTGTTTTTT
CDR3aa: CASSQDPTASTGELFF

v_gene: TRBV15
j_gene: TRBJ2-5
d_gene: TRBD2
abundance: hyperexpanded
CDR3nt: TGTGCCACCAGCAGAGAGTCACTAGCGGGAGATGGGGAGACCCAGTACTTC
CDR3aa: CATSRESLAGDGETQYF

v_gene: TRBV9
j_gene: TRBJ2-1
d_gene: -
abundance: -
CDR3nt: TGTGCCAGCAGCGTAGCTGGCGGGGCTGGAGAGCAGTTCTTC
CDR3aa: CASSVAGGAGEQFF

v_gene: TRBV6-6
j_gene: TRBJ1-2
d_gene: -
abundance: -
CDR3nt: TGTGCCAGCAGTTTCGGACAGACTAACTATGGCTACACCTTC
CDR3aa: CASSFGQTNYGYTF

v_gene: TRBV7-2
j_gene: TRBJ2-3
d_gene: -
abundance: -
CDR3nt: TGTGCCAGCAGCTTACCAGGGACCACAGATACGCAGTATTTT
CDR3aa: CASSLPGTTDTQYF

v_gene: TRBV6-4
j_gene: TRBJ2-6
d_gene: -
abundance: -
CDR3nt: TGTGCCAGCAGTGACACTGCCGGGGCCAACGTCCTGACTTTC
CDR3aa: CASSDTAGANVLTF

v_gene: TRBV7-9
j_gene: TRBJ2-1
d_gene: -
abundance: -
CDR3nt: TGTGCCAGCAGCAAAACGGCGGGGACGGCCGATGAGCAGTTCTTC
CDR3aa: CASSKTAGTADEQFF

v_gene: TRBV7-9
j_gene: TRBJ2-7
d_gene: TRBD1
abundance: few
CDR3nt: TGTGCCAGCAGCTCCGGGGACAGGGCCTACGAGCAGTACTTC
CDR3aa: CASSSGDRAYEQYF

v_gene: TRBV12-5
j_gene: TRBJ2-7
d_gene: -
abundance: -
CDR3nt: TGTGCTAGTGGTCCGGACCAAGTCTACGAGCAGTACTTC
CDR3aa: CASGPDQVYEQYF

v_gene: TRBV6-5
j_gene: TRBJ2-1
d_gene: TRBD2
abundance: -
CDR3nt: TGTGCCAGCACCTCCGGGACTAGCGTATACAATGAGCAGTTCTTC
CDR3aa: CASTSGTSVYNEQFF

v_gene: TRBV9
j_gene: TRBJ2-1
d_gene: -
abundance: -
CDR3nt: TGTGCCAGCAGCTCGGGCCTCAATGAGCAGTTCTTC
CDR3aa: CASSSGLNEQFF